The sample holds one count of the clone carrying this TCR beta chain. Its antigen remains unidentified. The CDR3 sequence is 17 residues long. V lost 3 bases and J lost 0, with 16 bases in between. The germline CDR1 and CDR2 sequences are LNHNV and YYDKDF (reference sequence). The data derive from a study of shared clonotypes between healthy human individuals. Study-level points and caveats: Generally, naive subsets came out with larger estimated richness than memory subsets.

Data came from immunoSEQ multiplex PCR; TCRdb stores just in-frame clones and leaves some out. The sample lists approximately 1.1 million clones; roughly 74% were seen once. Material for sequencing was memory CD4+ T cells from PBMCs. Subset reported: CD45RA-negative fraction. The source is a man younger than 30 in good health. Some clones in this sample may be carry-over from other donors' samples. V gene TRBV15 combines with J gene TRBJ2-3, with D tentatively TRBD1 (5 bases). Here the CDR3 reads CATSSPQAGLSTDTQYF. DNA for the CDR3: TGTGCCACCAGCAGCCCCCAGGCAGGGCTTAGCACAGATACGCAGTATTTT.